The text below deals with one T cell receptor beta chain. Its matching antigen is unknown. A multiplex PCR was run with 60 Vbeta primers and 13 Jbeta primers. TCRdb's table, derived via immunoSEQ multiplex PCR, lists solely in-frame clones and lacks some. The table shows about 170,000 clones, with 60% to 80% occurring only once. This record comes from a study of cytomegalovirus exposure and HLA in healthy donors. Study-level findings and limits: A later analysis reportedly found that, within productive TCRs, an Asian-associated ancestry cluster had fewer N-insertions than the mean observed across the roughly 630 donors.

V was clipped by 0 bases and J by 10 bases, with 12 bases between them. The CDR3 has 13 residues. Looked up from germline, CDR1 is LNHDA and CDR2 is SQIVND (reference sequence). At sampling all donors were nominally healthy, likely with unrecorded immune exposures. This sequence originates from a female donor in good health and CMV-seronegative. The sample comprised PBMCs. The V and J genes are TRBV19 and TRBJ1-1; the D is unclear. CDR3 amino acids: CASSIEAGKGAFF. The CDR3 DNA follows: TGTGCCAGTAGTATAGAGGCGGGGAAGGGAGCTTTCTTT.